This passage covers 27 T cell receptor beta chains from one sample sequenced in a study of T cells in Graves' hyperthyroidism and ophthalmopathy (dated by TCRdb to between 2018 and 2021). Library prep was done by multiplex PCR. For sequencing, an Illumina HiSeq 2000 was employed. The TCR beta CDR3 regions were amplified from RNA transcripts. For the first round of RT-PCR on the TCR CDR3, the HTBI primer set was used together with the Qiagen OneStep RT-PCR kit. TCRdb redid the processing of the public reads, applying fastp at Q25 and MiXCR, and retained in-frame beta chains. Rows are combined by CDR3 protein, so each entry shows the most common genes and DNA. Recorded for this sample are 500,000 to 800,000 distinct CDR3 sequences; 40% to 55% of them occurred a single time. The ten top clones hold less than 9% of the sample. What was sequenced was peripheral blood or thyroid tissue (not recorded which). Receptors were obtained from an adult man with Graves' disease, either hyperthyroidism or ophthalmopathy (not recorded which).

This clonotype occurred many times. This chain uses TRBV12-3 or TRBV12-4 with TRBJ1-1; the match to TRBD1 covers 10 bases. The junction had 3 bases not matched to a gene; V was cut back by 6 bases and J by 5 bases. This CDR3 region has 13 residues. The CDR3 is CASRKDRGTEAFF. CDR3 DNA: TGTGCCAGCAGGAAGGACAGGGGGACTGAAGCTTTCTTT.

The chain combines TRBV5-6 with TRBJ1-1, with D unclear. This CDR3 is 13 amino acids long. The germline V gene encodes CDR1 SGHDT and CDR2 YYEEEE. V lost 1 base and J 6 bases, leaving 10 bases between the germline ends. The CDR3 spells CASSLSRLAEAFF. The CDR3 DNA reads TGTGCCAGCAGCTTGAGCAGGTTGGCTGAAGCTTTCTTT.

The chain combines TRBV7-6 with TRBJ2-5; 13 positions agree with TRBD2. The J segment lost 7 bases and the V segment lost 5 bases, leaving 7 bases of the junction unmatched. Germline CDR1 SGHVS, CDR2 FNYEAQ. The CDR3 has 15 residues. CDR3 sequence (DNA): TGTGCCAGCAGCCGGACTAGCGGGAGCGGTGGGACCCAGTACTTC. Amino acid sequence: CASSRTSGSGGTQYF.

The chain is built from TRBV7-2 and TRBJ1-2; 10 bases align to TRBD1. V trimming: 5 bases; J trimming: 7 bases; junction bases outside the gene matches: 16. The length of the CDR3 is 17 residues. Per the germline V gene, CDR1 is SGHTA and CDR2 is FQGNSA. CDR3 region: CASSPLTRPDRGSGYTF. The DNA for the CDR3 is TGTGCCAGCAGCCCACTTACTCGACCGGACAGGGGGAGTGGCTACACCTTC.

There are many counts of this clonotype. The chain links TRBV2 to TRBJ2-5; a possible D gene is TRBD2 (6 bases). Between the trimmed V and J ends, which lost 7 bases and 1 base, there was a span of 10 bases. Germline V gene lookup returns CDR1 SNHLY and CDR2 FYNNEI. The CDR3 totals 13 residues. The CDR3 region is CASNRESQETQYF. CDR3 coding DNA: TGTGCCAGCAATCGGGAGTCCCAAGAGACCCAGTACTTC.

The chain is built from TRBV7-9 and TRBJ1-2; the match to TRBD1 covers 8 bases. The CDR3 is 16 amino acids. Germline V gives CDR1 SEHNR, CDR2 FQNEAQ (reference sequence). V was pared by 4 bases and J by 2 bases, with 9 bases of the junction left unmatched. The CDR3 DNA reads as TGTGCCAGCAGCTCGCCGGGACAGGCTATAAACTATGGCTACACCTTC. Protein: CASSSPGQAINYGYTF.

As for this clonotype: This may come from a read error, since a much larger clone is one base off. The chain is built from TRBV10-3 and TRBJ2-7; 13 positions match TRBD2. V trimming: 5 bases; J trimming: 3 bases; junction bases outside the gene matches: 7. Germline V gene sequence: CDR1 ENHRY, CDR2 SYGVKD. The CDR3 spans 16 residues. The CDR3: CAISNGLAGVNYEQYF. Written as DNA, the CDR3 is TGTGCCATCAGTAACGGACTAGCGGGAGTCAACTACGAGCAGTACTTC.

This clonotype was detected many times. The chain recombines TRBV5-1 with TRBJ2-7, with TRBD1 as a possible D gene (6 bases). Trimming stripped 4 bases from V and 7 bases from J, with 12 bases between. The CDR3 extends over 12 amino acids. Per germline, CDR1 SGHRS and CDR2 YFSETQ. The CDR3 DNA sequence: TGCGCCAGCAGCCCACAGGGTTTAGAGCAGTACTTC. Amino acids: CASSPQGLEQYF.

Many counts were recorded for this clonotype. The chain employs TRBV12-3 or TRBV12-4 and TRBJ1-4, with 9 bases fitting TRBD1. The CDR3 is 15 residues long. J was trimmed by 8 bases and V by 3 bases; bases with no gene match: 7. The CDR3 spells CASSFVTGGNEKLFF. The DNA for the CDR3 is TGTGCCAGCAGTTTCGTGACAGGGGGAAACGAAAAACTGTTTTTT.

A few counts support this clonotype. This chain links TRBV19 with TRBJ1-5; possible D gene TRBD1, 5 bases. Germline assignment: CDR1 LNHDA and CDR2 SQIVND (reference sequence). The ends were cut back, 2 bases at V and 4 bases at J, with 12 bases in the middle. This CDR3 has 15 amino acids. In nucleotides, the CDR3 is TGTGCCAGTAGTATATATGAGGGGTCGAATCAGCCCCAGCATTTT. Protein sequence: CASSIYEGSNQPQHF. The entire variable domain, with the rest obtained from reference TRBV19 and TRBJ1-5, is as follows: DGGITQSPKYLFRKEGQNVTLSCEQNLNHDAMYWYRQDPGQGLRLIYYSQIVNDFQKGDIAEGYSVSREKKESFPLTVTSAQKNPTAFYLCASSIYEGSNQPQHFGDGTRLSIL.

V and J are TRBV7-2 and TRBJ2-7, with 7 bases aligning to TRBD1. Germline loops: CDR1 SGHTA, CDR2 FQGNSA. V was pared by 5 bases and J by 5 bases, with 21 bases of the junction left unmatched. The CDR3 extends over 18 amino acids. Here the CDR3 reads CASSPADRVFVRAHEQYF. The DNA for the CDR3 is TGTGCCAGCAGCCCAGCCGACAGGGTATTCGTCCGGGCCCACGAGCAGTACTTC.

This clonotype has at least ten counts. The chain recombines TRBV20-1 with TRBJ1-6; D is uncertain. Trimming took 6 bases from V and 8 from J, leaving 14 bases between them. CDR1 DFQATT and CDR2 SNEGSKA come from the germline V gene (reference sequence). CDR3 length: 13 residues. The CDR3 spells CSAETNEDSPLHF. In DNA form, the CDR3 reads TGCAGTGCCGAGACAAACGAGGATTCACCCCTCCACTTT.

J is TRBJ2-5 and V is TRBV20-1; 7 bases are a match to TRBD2. The CDR3 contains 13 residues. Germline V gene data show CDR1 as DFQATT and CDR2 as SNEGSKA (reference sequence). V lost 8 bases, J lost 1 base, and 7 bases stayed unmatched. The CDR3 region is CSSEKRGQETQYF. In DNA, the CDR3 is TGCAGTTCAGAAAAGCGGGGCCAAGAGACCCAGTACTTC.

J is TRBJ1-1 and V is TRBV12-3 or TRBV12-4; D gene uncertain. The germline V and J ends were trimmed by 7 bases and 4 bases, with 10 bases remaining between them. The CDR3 sequence is 12 residues long. This chain's CDR3 is CASNLGATEAFF. The CDR3 DNA reads TGTGCCAGCAATCTGGGTGCCACTGAAGCTTTCTTT.

This clonotype was seen repeatedly, ten times or more. This rearrangement joins TRBV29-1 to TRBJ2-7; tentatively, D is TRBD2 (5 bases). The V and J ends lost 6 bases and 4 bases respectively, with 16 bases between them. This CDR3 is built from 13 residues. Germline V gene lookup returns CDR1 SQVTM and CDR2 ANQGSEA. CDR3 nucleotide sequence: TGCAGCGTGTTTATAGGGCGAGGGTACGAGCAGTACTTC. It is translated as CSVFIGRGYEQYF.

This clonotype was seen at least ten times. J is TRBJ2-7 and V is TRBV7-2; D gene unclear. Germline CDR1 is SGHTA and CDR2 is FQGNSA. The V gene lost 5 bases and the J gene lost 2 bases, with 7 bases spanning the gap. CDR3 length: 12 residues. CDR3 sequence: CASSTNTYEQYF. CDR3 sequence (DNA): TGTGCCAGCAGCACCAATACCTACGAGCAGTACTTC.

V is TRBV7-6 and J is TRBJ2-3; D gene ambiguous. CDR1 is SGHVS and CDR2 is FNYEAQ in the germline V gene. The germline V and J ends were trimmed by 3 bases and 4 bases, with 5 bases remaining between them. There are 12 residues in the CDR3. The CDR3 DNA reads as TGTGCCAGCAGCTTTGCCCCAGATACGCAGTATTTT. Amino acids: CASSFAPDTQYF.

The chain uses TRBV2 and TRBJ1-2, with D tentatively TRBD1 (5 bases). Germline assignment: CDR1 SNHLY and CDR2 FYNNEI. CDR3 length: 16 amino acids. V was cut by 4 bases and J by 0 bases, with 15 bases left in between. CDR3 in amino acids: CASSATHQGPNYGYTF. As DNA, the CDR3 is TGTGCCAGCAGTGCTACCCACCAGGGTCCTAACTATGGCTACACCTTC.

This clonotype appeared a single time. The chain combines TRBV3-1 with TRBJ1-2; D gene uncertain. Germline-derived CDR1 and CDR2 are LGHDT and YNNKEL (reference sequence). V was trimmed by 5 bases and J by 0 bases, leaving 19 bases between them. The CDR3 has 17 amino acids. The CDR3 region has the DNA TGTGCCAGCAGCGGACCAGGACGGCGGGGTCCTAACTATGGCTACACCTTC. The encoded protein is CASSGPGRRGPNYGYTF. Variable domain in full (rest from reference TRBV3-1 and TRBJ1-2): DTAVSQTPKYLVTQMGNDKSIKCEQNLGHDTMYWYKQDSKKFLKIMFSYNNKELIINETVPNRFSPKSPDKAHLNLHINSLELGDSAVYFCASSGPGRRGPNYGYTFGSGTRLTVV.

This clonotype was seen many times. The V and J genes are TRBV29-1 and TRBJ1-2, with D possibly being TRBD1 (5 bases). With 3 bases removed from V and 4 bases from J, the gap between germline ends came to 15 bases. The CDR3 has 14 amino acids. Germline V CDR1 and CDR2: SQVTM, ANQGSEA. The CDR3 DNA reads TGCAGCGTTGAGGACCGGGACCGACTCTATGGCTACACCTTC. Translated: CSVEDRDRLYGYTF.

Note on this clonotype: A much bigger clone sits one base away, suggesting this may be a read error. The chain is built from TRBV10-3 and TRBJ2-5, with a tentative D call TRBD1 (7 bases). This CDR3 has 16 amino acids. The germline V gene encodes CDR1 ENHRY and CDR2 SYGVKD. The CDR3 loop is CVISDQNRGGEETQYF. DNA for the CDR3: TGTGTCATCAGTGACCAAAACAGGGGAGGTGAAGAGACCCAGTACTTC.

As concerns this clonotype: One end of the junction is discordant with germline, which a read error may explain. The genes are TRBV5-1 and TRBJ2-2; D tentatively reads TRBD1 or TRBD2 (5 bases each). The length of the CDR3 is 16 residues. Germline CDR1 SGHRS, CDR2 YFSETQ. CDR3 coding DNA: TGCGCCAGCAGTTTGGCCGGGGCAGGATGGACCGGGGAGCTGTTTTTT. Translation gives CASSLAGAGWTGELFF.

This rearrangement joins TRBV10-3 to TRBJ2-7; D is possibly TRBD1 or TRBD2 (5 bases each). The CDR3 runs 14 residues. With 3 bases removed from V and 4 bases from J, the gap between germline ends came to 13 bases. CDR1 and CDR2 from the germline V gene are ENHRY and SYGVKD. Written as DNA, the CDR3 is TGTGCCATCAGTGACGGGGCTCTCGAATACGAGCAGTACTTC. It is translated as CAISDGALEYEQYF.

As regards this clonotype: This may arise from a read error, as a much more abundant clone is one base away. V gene TRBV5-1 combines with J gene TRBJ1-2; D is unclear. The CDR3 contains 14 residues. Per the germline V gene, CDR1 is SGHRS and CDR2 is YFSETQ. Trimming pared 0 bases from V and 6 bases from J, leaving 12 bases between. The CDR3 DNA follows: TGCGCCAGCAGCTTGGTCCTCGACGGCAATGGCTACACCTTC. The encoded protein is CASSLVLDGNGYTF.

Note on this clonotype: A much larger clone lies a single base off, so this may be a read error. J is TRBJ1-6 and V is TRBV29-1, with TRBD1 matching 7 bases. The ends lost 0 bases at V and 11 bases at J; junction bases unmatched: 10. The CDR3 is made up of 15 amino acids. CDR1 SQVTM and CDR2 ANQGSEA come from the germline V gene. CDR3: CSVEDLRQGDPPLHF. The DNA of the CDR3 is TGCAGCGTTGAAGATCTTCGTCAGGGGGATCCACCCCTCCACTTT.

The rearrangement links TRBV12-3 or TRBV12-4 to TRBJ1-1, with no clear D. CDR3 length: 16 residues. Trimming took 6 bases from V and 3 from J, leaving 20 bases between them. DNA of the CDR3: TGTGCCAGCAGCCCGAACCAGTTCGAATGGGACACTGAAGCTTTCTTT. Protein product: CASSPNQFEWDTEAFF.

To note about this clonotype: The junction and the germline gene differ at one end; a read error may be behind it. The V and J genes are TRBV20-1 and TRBJ1-5; D is uncertain. Germline V lookup: CDR1 DFQATT, CDR2 SNEGSKA (reference sequence). The CDR3 length is 14 residues. CDR3 nucleotide sequence: TGCAGTGCTAGAATCGACGGTAGCATTCAGCCCCAGCATTTT. Translated, it gives CSARIDGSIQPQHF.